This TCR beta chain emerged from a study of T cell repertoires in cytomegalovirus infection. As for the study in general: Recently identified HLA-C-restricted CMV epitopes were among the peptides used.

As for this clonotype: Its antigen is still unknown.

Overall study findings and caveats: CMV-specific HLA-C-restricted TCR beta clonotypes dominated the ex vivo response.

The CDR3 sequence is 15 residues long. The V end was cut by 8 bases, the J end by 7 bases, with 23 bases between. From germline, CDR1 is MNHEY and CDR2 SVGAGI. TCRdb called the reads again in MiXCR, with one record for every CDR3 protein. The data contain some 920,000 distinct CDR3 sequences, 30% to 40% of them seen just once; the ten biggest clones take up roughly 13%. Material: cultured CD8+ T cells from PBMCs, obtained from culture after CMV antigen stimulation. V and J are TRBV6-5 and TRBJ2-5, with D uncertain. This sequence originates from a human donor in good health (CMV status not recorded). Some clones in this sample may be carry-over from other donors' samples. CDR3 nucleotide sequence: TGTGCCAGCGGCCGCCCCCAGGCCTTAATAGGGACCCAGTACTTC. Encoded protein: CASGRPQALIGTQYF.